This TCR beta chain was identified in a study of cytomegalovirus exposure and HLA in healthy donors. The count of this clone is one. Its antigen is undetermined. PCR involved 60 Vbeta and 13 Jbeta primers. The assay was immunoSEQ multiplex PCR, and TCRdb's table has in-frame clones only and misses some. Altogether about 130,000 clones are present, 70% to 90% being singletons, with the ten largest covering 15% to 25%. Per the germline V gene, CDR1 is SGDLS and CDR2 is YYNGEE. The CDR3 is made up of 15 amino acids. J gave up 1 base and V 4 bases, and 5 bases lay outside the gene matches. Points from the study as a whole: Analyses of presence/absence relied on an assumption of roughly uniform sequencing depth across donors.

The TCR sequence derives from a man aged 18 to 29 in good health and CMV-seropositive. The specimen was PBMCs. J is TRBJ2-1 and V is TRBV9, with 7 bases that match TRBD1. The CDR3 sequence: CASSPQGQSYNEQFF. CDR3 in DNA: TGTGCCAGCAGCCCCCAGGGACAGTCCTACAATGAGCAGTTCTTC.